The rows below give T cell receptor beta chains drawn from one sample of a study of blood T cell repertoires in COVID-19. Assay: immunoSEQ multiplex PCR; the TCRdb copy retains only in-frame clones and omits some. The data hold around 200,000 clones, with over 70% observed a single time. Sequencing used peripheral blood. The source of these receptors is a woman aged 45-59 years with acute or convalescent COVID-19. Each CDR3 is given with its conserved first and last residue.

TRBJ1-2	TRBV6-5	CASIGDRRANYGYTF
TRBJ1-5	TRBV19	CASTPEWGGNQPQHF
TRBJ2-5	TRBV6-6	CASNGLARETQYF
TRBJ1-6	TRBV3-1/TRBV3-2	CASSQWGGVSSYNSPLHF
TRBJ2-1	TRBV27	CASSTQKVERESSYNEQFF
TRBJ2-5	TRBV27	CASSLAPRETQYF
TRBJ2-6	TRBV9	CASSALGAGGANVLTF
TRBJ1-5	TRBV19	CASKFTVSNQPQHF
TRBJ2-1	TRBV3-1/TRBV3-2	CASSHNRDRGYNEQFF
TRBJ1-3	TRBV18	CASSPTTGLNSGNTIYF
TRBJ1-2	TRBV5-1	CASSLATGGAYGYTF
TRBJ2-2	TRBV7-2	CASSQRGTTNTGELFF
TRBJ2-5	TRBV12-3/TRBV12-4	CASRDNREETQYF
TRBJ2-2	TRBV4-2	CASSPWDASTSGLTGELFF
TRBJ2-5	TRBV11-2	CASSLTGQTQYF
TRBJ1-1	TRBV6-5	CASGTASTEAFF
TRBJ2-7	TRBV30	CAWSVGTYEQYF
TRBJ2-1	TRBV28	CASSFWGGSYNEQFF
TRBJ1-1	TRBV5-1	CASSLDVWQGGTEAFF
TRBJ2-1	TRBV19	CASNPAGGNSYNEQFF
TRBJ2-2	TRBV10-2	CASSETRRAGELFF
TRBJ2-7	TRBV20-1	CSASPGREQYF
TRBJ1-5	TRBV21-1	CASSKGEEEGQFQPQHF
TRBJ1-2	TRBV20-1	CSVGQGDGYTF
TRBJ1-2	TRBV5-1	CASSQQGDYGYTF
TRBJ2-3	TRBV28	CASSLGWGFGTSGLSSDTQYF
TRBJ2-7	TRBV4-2	CASSPPSGLAAVYEQYF
TRBJ2-3	TRBV7-9	CASSPPGTATDTQYF
TRBJ2-1	TRBV5-6	CASSLTSGSILGNEQFF
TRBJ2-1	TRBV5-6	CASSLGTSGREGQFF
TRBJ1-2	TRBV25-1	CASSFTGLNGYTF